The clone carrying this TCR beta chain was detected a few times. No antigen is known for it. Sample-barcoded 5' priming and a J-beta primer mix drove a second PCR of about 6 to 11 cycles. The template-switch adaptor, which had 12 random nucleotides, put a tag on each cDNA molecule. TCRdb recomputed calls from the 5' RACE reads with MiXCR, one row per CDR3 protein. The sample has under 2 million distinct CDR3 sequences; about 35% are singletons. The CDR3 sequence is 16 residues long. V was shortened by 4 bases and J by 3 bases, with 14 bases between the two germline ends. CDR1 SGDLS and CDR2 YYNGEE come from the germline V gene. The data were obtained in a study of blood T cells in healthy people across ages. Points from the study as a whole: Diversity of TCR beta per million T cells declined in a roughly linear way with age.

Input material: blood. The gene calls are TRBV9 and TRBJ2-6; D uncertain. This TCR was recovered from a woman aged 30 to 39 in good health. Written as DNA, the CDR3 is TGTGCCAGCAGCCCGCTAGGTGGCGTTGGGGCCAACGTCCTGACTTTC. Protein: CASSPLGGVGANVLTF.